The subject of this entry is one T cell receptor beta chain. TCR beta chains were sequenced at survey level with immunoSEQ. The assay was immunoSEQ multiplex PCR, and TCRdb's table has in-frame clones only and misses some. The data hold tens of thousands of clones, with more than 80% observed a single time. Germline V CDR1 and CDR2: GTSNPN, SVGIG (reference sequence). Trimming took off 2 bases at V and 4 bases at J, with 12 bases between the two ends. The length of the CDR3 is 14 residues. The clonotype comes from a middle-aged man with rheumatoid arthritis. Sequencing input: PBMCs. J is TRBJ1-5 and V is TRBV30; TRBD1 is a possible D gene (5 bases). The CDR3 DNA reads TGTGCCTGGAGTCTGGGCCAGGGTAATCAGCCCCAGCATTTT. Amino acids: CAWSLGQGNQPQHF.